This T cell receptor beta chain was recovered during a study of T cells in Graves' hyperthyroidism and ophthalmopathy. Study at large: Peripheral blood was drawn at first diagnosis, prior to all treatment.

Amplification targeted TCR beta CDR3 regions from RNA transcripts. The primer set for the first-round RT-PCR of the TCR CDR3 was HTBI. TCRdb reanalysed the multiplex PCR reads using MiXCR and keeps one entry per CDR3 protein. The sample carries 600,000 to 900,000 distinct CDR3 sequences, roughly 17% recorded once. Uncontrolled infection, other autoimmune disease, pregnancy or lactation disqualified patients from enrolment. This clonotype has only a few counts. Material: blood. This TCR was recovered from a man aged 18-30 years with Graves' hyperthyroidism.

The CDR3 coding sequence is TGTGCCAGCAGTTACTCGGGGGCGTCCGGCTACACCTTC. Protein sequence: CASSYSGASGYTF. The rearrangement uses TRBV6-2 or TRBV6-3 and TRBJ1-2; D is perhaps TRBD1 (6 bases). V lost 0 bases and J 8 bases, leaving 10 bases between the germline ends. The CDR3 has 13 residues. In germline, CDR1 is MNHEY, CDR2 SVGEGT.